The present TCR beta chain was sequenced within a study of blood T cell repertoires in COVID-19. Study-wide context: PBMCs, B-cell-depleted T cells, or T cells provided the cDNA or gDNA that made up the material.

Trimming removed 3 bases at V and 3 bases at J, with 15 bases between. The CDR3 is 15 residues long. Germline lookup yields CDR1 ENHRY and CDR2 SYGVKD. Authors' analysis steps: Nucleated cell counts were estimated from reference gene primer amplification. The assay was immunoSEQ multiplex PCR, and TCRdb's table has in-frame clones only and misses some. V, J and clone size are taken as reported in that table, and D and trimming were inferred from the DNA itself. The table has roughly 120,000 clones, around 78% seen once. This receptor was obtained from a young man with acute or convalescent COVID-19. The chain has TRBV10-3 and TRBJ2-7, with D maybe TRBD1 (6 bases). The sample was peripheral blood. CDR3 DNA sequence: TGTGCCATCAGTGATTCCGGGACACCCAACTACGAGCAGTACTTC. As protein: CAISDSGTPNYEQYF.